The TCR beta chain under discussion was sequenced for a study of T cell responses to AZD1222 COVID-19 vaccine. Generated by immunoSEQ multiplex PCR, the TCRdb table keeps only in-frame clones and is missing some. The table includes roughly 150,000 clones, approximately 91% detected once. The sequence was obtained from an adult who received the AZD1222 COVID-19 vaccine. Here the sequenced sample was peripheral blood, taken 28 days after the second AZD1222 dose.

Here the CDR3 reads CASSQGTAASYEQYF. The CDR3 coding sequence is TGCGCCAGCAGCCAAGGGACAGCAGCTTCCTACGAGCAGTACTTC. This chain links TRBV4-1 with TRBJ2-7, with D perhaps TRBD1 (6 bases). V was shortened by 1 base and J by 1 base, with 11 bases between the two germline ends. The germline CDR1 and CDR2 sequences are MGHRA and YSYEKL. The CDR3 length is 15 residues.